This TCR beta chain is drawn from a study of a mutant IDH1 vaccine in newly diagnosed glioma. Study as a whole: Before enrollment, patients got radiotherapy alone, temozolomide alone, or mostly the combination.

Sequencing was performed with immunoSEQ multiplex PCR; in TCRdb, only in-frame clones are kept and a portion is missing. The sample has about 61,000 clones, under 90% seen once; the top ten hold 5% to 6.5%. There are a few counts of this clone. Its antigen is still unknown. This CDR3 spans 12 amino acids. Trimming stripped 7 bases from V and 7 bases from J, with 11 bases between. Germline CDR1 MNHNY, CDR2 SVGAGI (reference sequence). Documented time point: week 11, during vaccination. All doses held 300 ug of mutant IDH1 20-mer peptide, with topical imiquimod. This TCR came from a man aged 45-65 years with glioma. Specimen: PBMCs, collected from a glioma patient whose treatment included an IDH1 peptide vaccine. V and J are TRBV6-6 and TRBJ1-5; the D is unclear. CDR3 in amino acids: CASMGIGQPQHF. CDR3 nucleotide sequence: TGTGCCAGCATGGGAATAGGGCAGCCCCAGCATTTT.